These 20 T cell receptor beta chains were sequenced from one sample in a study of cytomegalovirus exposure and HLA in healthy donors. The study ran its PCR with 60 Vbeta and 13 Jbeta primers. Sequencing was performed with immunoSEQ multiplex PCR; in TCRdb, only in-frame clones are kept and a portion is missing. Of some 150,000 clones in the sample, 82% were seen once. Sequenced material: PBMCs. These receptors came from a young man in good health and CMV-seropositive.

This clone was observed a single time. V usage is TRBV18 and J usage is TRBJ2-1, with D perhaps matching TRBD1 (6 bases). CDR3 length equals 12 residues. Germline assignment: CDR1 KGHSH and CDR2 LQKENI. V dropped 6 bases and J dropped 9 bases, with 12 bases sitting between them. The CDR3 sequence: CASSPQGSEQFF. DNA for the CDR3: TGTGCCAGCTCTCCTCAGGGGAGTGAGCAGTTCTTC.

This chain uses TRBV5-6 with TRBJ2-1; 12 nucleotides line up with TRBD2. Losses at the gene ends were 6 bases for V and 6 bases for J; bases not matched to a gene: 13. Germline V gives CDR1 SGHDT, CDR2 YYEEEE. The CDR3 is 17 amino acids. The CDR3 spells CASTPLSRTSGANEQFF. CDR3 sequence (DNA): TGTGCCAGCACTCCTCTCTCCCGGACTAGCGGGGCCAATGAGCAGTTCTTC.

This clone was found a few times. The J gene is TRBJ1-5, the V gene TRBV6-5, with TRBD1 as a possible D gene (6 bases). In germline, CDR1 is MNHEY, CDR2 SVGAGI. V gave up 5 bases and J gave up 2 bases, with 13 bases separating them. This CDR3 contains 15 residues. CDR3 in amino acids: CASSPTGLGNQPQHF. The CDR3 nucleotides read TGTGCCAGCAGTCCTACAGGGTTAGGCAATCAGCCCCAGCATTTT.

The V and J genes are TRBV9 and TRBJ2-5, with 10 bases fitting TRBD2. Germline V gene data show CDR1 as SGDLS and CDR2 as YYNGEE. V lost 0 bases and J lost 5; bases outside the gene matches: 4. CDR3 length: 15 amino acids. CDR3 residues: CASSVERGGRETQYF. CDR3 sequence (DNA): TGTGCCAGCAGCGTAGAGCGGGGGGGCAGGGAGACCCAGTACTTC.

The J gene is TRBJ1-6, the V gene TRBV7-3; D may be TRBD1 (5 bases). V was shortened by 2 bases and J by 3 bases, with 8 bases between the two germline ends. The germline V gene encodes CDR1 SGHTA and CDR2 FQGTGA. This CDR3 has 15 amino acids. CDR3 sequence: CASSLQGSYNSPLHF. The DNA of the CDR3 is TGTGCCAGCAGCTTACAGGGTAGCTATAATTCACCCCTCCACTTT.

The chain carries TRBV4-1 and TRBJ1-2; 9 bases fit TRBD1. There are 16 residues in the CDR3. V shed 0 bases, J shed 8 bases, and the junction held 10 bases outside the gene matches. Per germline, CDR1 MGHRA and CDR2 YSYEKL. For the CDR3, the DNA is TGCGCCAGCAGCCAAGAGCCCCAACAGGGGGCGCTCGGCTACACCTTC. It is translated as CASSQEPQQGALGYTF.

The chain uses TRBV18 and TRBJ1-4, with a tentative D call TRBD1 (6 bases). V lost 3 bases to trimming and J lost 8 bases, with 19 bases between them. The germline gives CDR1 KGHSH, CDR2 LQKENI. The CDR3 contains 16 residues. CDR3 sequence: CASSPNIQGTREKLFF. DNA of the CDR3: TGTGCCAGCTCACCCAATATACAGGGAACGAGAGAAAAACTGTTTTTT.

The chain uses TRBV28 and TRBJ2-2; a weak D match, TRBD2 (5 bases). This CDR3 spans 15 amino acids. V lost 2 bases, J lost 5 bases, and 12 bases lay in between. Germline V gene data show CDR1 as MDHEN and CDR2 as SYDVKM. CDR3 amino acids: CASSLDERRTGELFF. CDR3 nucleotide sequence: TGTGCCAGCAGTTTAGATGAGCGGAGGACCGGGGAGCTGTTTTTT.

This chain uses TRBV6-5 with TRBJ2-7; 11 bases align to TRBD2. J lost 6 bases, V lost 7 bases, and 11 bases had no gene match. The germline CDR1 and CDR2 sequences are MNHEY and SVGAGI. The CDR3 loop spans 15 amino acids. As DNA, the CDR3 is TGTGCCAGCAACGCCCCTAGCGGGGGGCCCGGCGAGCAGTACTTC. Translated: CASNAPSGGPGEQYF.

J is TRBJ2-7 and V is TRBV7-6; TRBD1 matches 8 bases. The V gene end was trimmed by 2 bases and the J gene end by 7 bases; junction bases not matched to a gene: 10. Germline-derived CDR1 and CDR2 are SGHVS and FNYEAQ. This CDR3 has 15 amino acids. The CDR3 spells CASSLRQGYLGEQYF. The CDR3 DNA sequence: TGTGCCAGCAGCTTACGACAGGGGTACTTGGGGGAGCAGTACTTC.

The genes are TRBV6-6 and TRBJ2-7; the D gene is possibly TRBD1 (5 bases). V lost 0 bases, J lost 0 bases, and 12 bases lay in between. The CDR3 is 16 amino acids. In germline, CDR1 is MNHNY, CDR2 SVGAGI (reference sequence). CDR3 DNA: TGTGCCAGCAGTTACTCGACGGCAGGGTACTCCTACGAGCAGTACTTC. Its protein product is CASSYSTAGYSYEQYF.

The chain recombines TRBV6-5 with TRBJ2-7, with 7 bases fitting TRBD1. The CDR3 extends over 15 amino acids. The germline gives CDR1 MNHEY, CDR2 SVGAGI. Losses at the gene ends were 2 bases for V and 1 base for J; bases not matched to a gene: 5. This CDR3 reads CASSYVGDSSYEQYF. The CDR3 DNA reads as TGTGCCAGCAGTTACGTCGGGGACAGTTCCTACGAGCAGTACTTC.

This chain links TRBV5-4 with TRBJ1-2, with 9 nucleotides matching TRBD1. The CDR3 totals 15 residues. CDR1 SGHNT and CDR2 YYREEE come from the germline V gene (reference sequence). J was trimmed by 1 base and V by 6 bases; bases with no gene match: 7. Written as DNA, the CDR3 is TGTGCCAGCAAGATACAGGGGGCTGATAACTATGGCTACACCTTC. Translated, it gives CASKIQGADNYGYTF.

The chain uses TRBV5-4 and TRBJ2-3; 7 bases are a match to TRBD2. CDR3 length: 19 amino acids. Germline CDR1 reads SGHNT; CDR2 reads YYREEE (reference sequence). V lost 0 bases to trimming and J lost 2 bases; unmatched junction nucleotides: 15. The CDR3 loop is CASSLGGALAVLSTDTQYF. Here the CDR3 DNA reads TGTGCCAGCAGCTTGGGAGGGGCTCTAGCGGTCCTATCCACAGATACGCAGTATTTT.

The chain uses TRBV6-5 and TRBJ2-1; the D gene is possibly TRBD1 (5 bases). The ends were cut back, 2 bases at V and 3 bases at J, with 8 bases in the middle. The V gene's germline CDR1 is MNHEY and CDR2 SVGAGI. This CDR3 spans 14 amino acids. The CDR3 sequence: CASSYQDNYNEQFF. The CDR3, as DNA: TGTGCCAGCAGTTACCAGGACAACTACAATGAGCAGTTCTTC.

V and J are TRBV7-2 and TRBJ2-3, with 10 bases identical to TRBD2. Unmatched junction bases numbered 9, after V lost 3 bases and J lost 6 bases. The CDR3 runs to 16 residues. Per the germline V gene, CDR1 is SGHTA and CDR2 is FQGNSA. The CDR3 spells CASSFESGRAKDTQYF. As DNA, the CDR3 is TGTGCCAGCAGCTTTGAAAGCGGGAGGGCCAAGGATACGCAGTATTTT.

The chain has TRBV30 and TRBJ2-5; D remains ambiguous. This CDR3 contains 14 residues. V was pared by 1 base and J by 3 bases, with 12 bases between. Germline V gene sequence: CDR1 GTSNPN, CDR2 SVGIG (reference sequence). The CDR3 bases are TGTGCCTGGAGTGCGGTACTATTGGAAGAGACCCAGTACTTC. The encoded protein is CAWSAVLLEETQYF.

A remark on this clone: At one end, the junction sequence differs from germline, possibly due to a read error. The chain recombines TRBV7-4 with TRBJ1-4; 7 bases line up with TRBD1. Germline V gives CDR1 SGHVT, CDR2 SQSDAQ. This CDR3 spans 16 amino acids. The CDR3 protein is CASSLAPGTDNEKLFF. The CDR3 DNA is TGTGCCAGCAGCCTAGCCCCCGGGACAGATAATGAAAAACTGTTTTTT.

On this clone: Within the sample, other DNA sequences also encode this same CDR3. The gene calls are TRBV28 and TRBJ2-5; TRBD2 matches 12 bases. V shed 6 bases and J 2 bases; nucleotides not matched to a gene: 4. The CDR3 spans 15 residues. Germline V lookup: CDR1 MDHEN, CDR2 SYDVKM. CDR3: CASSLTSGGQETQYF. DNA for the CDR3: TGTGCCAGCAGCCTGACTAGCGGGGGTCAAGAGACCCAGTACTTC. Looking up the rest from reference TRBV28 and TRBJ2-5 gives the full variable domain: DVKVTQSSRYLVKRTGEKVFLECVQDMDHENMFWYRQDPGLGLRLIYFSYDVKMKEKGDIPEGYSVSREKKERFSLILESASTNQTSMYLCASSLTSGGQETQYFGPGTRLLVL.

The chain uses TRBV2 and TRBJ1-1, with 9 nucleotides matching TRBD1. V shed 6 bases, J shed 4 bases, and the junction held 9 bases outside the gene matches. The CDR3 extends over 15 amino acids. CDR1 is SNHLY, CDR2 FYNNEI, per germline. This chain's CDR3 is CASSGDRGGTTEAFF. The CDR3 DNA sequence: TGTGCCAGCAGCGGCGACAGGGGGGGGACCACTGAAGCTTTCTTT.